Described below is a single T cell receptor beta chain sequence and its context. This CDR3 region has 14 residues. Germline CDR1 reads PRHDT; CDR2 reads FYEKMQ (reference sequence). Between the trimmed V and J ends, which lost 0 bases and 1 base, there was a span of 7 bases. These data originate in a study of cytomegalovirus exposure and HLA in healthy donors. The study ran its PCR with 60 Vbeta and 13 Jbeta primers. TCRdb's copy holds only in-frame clones and misses some; the assay was immunoSEQ multiplex PCR. The sample includes about 160,000 clones, roughly 84% of them seen just once. The source is a man aged 25 to 40 in good health and CMV-seronegative. This chain connects TRBV13 to TRBJ2-7; a possible D gene is TRBD2 (6 bases). The sequenced sample was PBMCs. The CDR3 nucleotides are TGTGCCAGCAGCTTAGGACTAGCATCCTACGAGCAGTACTTC. Amino acids: CASSLGLASYEQYF.